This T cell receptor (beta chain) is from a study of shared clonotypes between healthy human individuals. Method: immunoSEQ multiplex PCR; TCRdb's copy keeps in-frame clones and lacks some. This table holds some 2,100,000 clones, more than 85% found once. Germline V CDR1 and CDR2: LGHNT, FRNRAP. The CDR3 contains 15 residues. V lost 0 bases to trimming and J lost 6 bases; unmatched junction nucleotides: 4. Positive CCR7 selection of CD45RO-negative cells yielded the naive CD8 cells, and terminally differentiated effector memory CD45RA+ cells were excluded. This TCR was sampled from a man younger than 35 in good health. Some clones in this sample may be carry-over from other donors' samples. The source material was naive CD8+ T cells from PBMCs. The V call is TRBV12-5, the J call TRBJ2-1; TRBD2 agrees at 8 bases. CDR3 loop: CASGLVGGGFNEQFF. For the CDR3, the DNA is TGTGCTAGTGGTTTGGTAGGCGGGGGGTTCAATGAGCAGTTCTTC.